This is a list of T cell receptor beta chains from one sample in a study of T-cell reconstitution after alpha-beta-depleted transplantation in children. TCRdb reprocessed the PCR reads via MiXCR and lists one record per CDR3 protein. The sample lists approximately 350,000 distinct CDR3 sequences, approximately 12% occurring once. The starting material was PBMCs, obtained from the stem cell graft. The receptors here all came from a human donor who donated a stem cell graft to a child with Fanconi anemia. Both conserved end residues are part of each CDR3. Each record gives: V gene, clone size, J gene, CDR3 protein. Clone size is not always given. Where it is, it says once, few, many or a class for expanded clones.

>TRBV15|few|TRBJ1-5
CATSQDVNQPQHF
>TRBV28|few|TRBJ1-6
CASLLRDNNPRANSPLHF
>TRBV4-2|few|TRBJ1-5
CASSQEQQGHQPQHF
>TRBV6-1|few|TRBJ1-1
CASSERGGNTEAFF
>TRBV5-1|many|TRBJ1-3
CASSRGQSSGNTIYF
>TRBV5-4|-|TRBJ2-7
CASSNGQGPLYEQYF
>TRBV6-5|-|TRBJ2-7
CASSYRGAYEQYF
>TRBV18|few|TRBJ2-3
CASSPGPGRLTDTQYF
>TRBV11-2|few|TRBJ2-2
CATMGTNTGELFF
>TRBV30|-|TRBJ1-2
CALGGDYGYTF
>TRBV5-1|few|TRBJ2-1
CASSLASGVNNEQFF
>TRBV19|few|TRBJ1-1
CASSIVIHTPNFRVPEAFF